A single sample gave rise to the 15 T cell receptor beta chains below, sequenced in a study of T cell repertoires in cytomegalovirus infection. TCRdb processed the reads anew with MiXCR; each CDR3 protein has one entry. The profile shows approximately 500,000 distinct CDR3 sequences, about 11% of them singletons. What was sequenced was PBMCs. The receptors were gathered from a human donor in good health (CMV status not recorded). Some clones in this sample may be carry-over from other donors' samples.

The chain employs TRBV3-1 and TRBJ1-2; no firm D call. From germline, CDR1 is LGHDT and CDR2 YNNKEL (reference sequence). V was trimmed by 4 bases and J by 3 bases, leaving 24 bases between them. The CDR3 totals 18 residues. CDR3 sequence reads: CASSRQFERRVSHYGYTF. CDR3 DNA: TGTGCCAGCAGCCGACAATTTGAACGGAGGGTATCTCACTATGGCTACACCTTC.

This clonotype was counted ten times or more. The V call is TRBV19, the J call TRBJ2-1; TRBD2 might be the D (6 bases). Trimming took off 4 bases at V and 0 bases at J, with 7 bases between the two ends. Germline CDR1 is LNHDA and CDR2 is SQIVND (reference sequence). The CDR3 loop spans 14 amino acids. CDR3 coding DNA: TGTGCCAGTAGTAGGGAGGCCTCCTACAATGAGCAGTTCTTC. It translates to CASSREASYNEQFF.

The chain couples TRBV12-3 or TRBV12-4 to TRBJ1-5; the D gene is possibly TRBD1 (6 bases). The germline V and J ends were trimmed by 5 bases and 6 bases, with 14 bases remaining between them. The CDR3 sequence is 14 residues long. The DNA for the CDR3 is TGTGCCAGCAGTAGGGGGGGCGACGGTCAGCCCCAGCATTTT. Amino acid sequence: CASSRGGDGQPQHF.

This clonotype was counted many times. This chain's CDR3 is CASSPRRTDTQYF. The CDR3 DNA reads TGTGCCAGCAGCCCGAGACGCACAGATACGCAGTATTTT. The chain couples TRBV6-5 to TRBJ2-3; D is unresolved. Trimming pared 6 bases from V and 1 base from J, leaving 8 bases between. The CDR3 is 13 residues long. CDR1 and CDR2 (germline): MNHEY, SVGAGI.

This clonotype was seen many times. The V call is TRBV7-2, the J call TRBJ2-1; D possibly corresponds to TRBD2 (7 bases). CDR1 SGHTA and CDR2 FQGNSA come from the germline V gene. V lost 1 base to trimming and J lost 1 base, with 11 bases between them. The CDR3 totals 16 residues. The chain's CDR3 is CASSLEGGLSYNEQFF. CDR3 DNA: TGTGCCAGCAGCTTAGAGGGGGGGTTATCCTACAATGAGCAGTTCTTC.

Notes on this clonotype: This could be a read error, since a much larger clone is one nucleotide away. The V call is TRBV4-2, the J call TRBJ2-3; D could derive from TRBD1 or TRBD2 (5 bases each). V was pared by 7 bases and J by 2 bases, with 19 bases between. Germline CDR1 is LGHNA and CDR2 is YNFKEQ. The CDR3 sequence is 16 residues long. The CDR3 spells CASTPKRPGPTDTQYF. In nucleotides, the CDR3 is TGTGCCAGCACCCCTAAAAGGCCGGGACCCACAGATACGCAGTATTTT.

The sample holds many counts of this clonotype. The CDR3 loop reads CASSLSQGANTEAFF. CDR3 sequence (DNA): TGTGCCAGCAGCTTATCACAGGGAGCGAACACTGAAGCTTTCTTT. The chain is built from TRBV7-3 and TRBJ1-1, with D tentatively TRBD1 (6 bases). CDR1 is SGHTA, CDR2 FQGTGA, per germline. There are 15 residues in the CDR3. Between the trimmed V and J ends, which lost 2 bases and 1 base, there was a span of 11 bases.

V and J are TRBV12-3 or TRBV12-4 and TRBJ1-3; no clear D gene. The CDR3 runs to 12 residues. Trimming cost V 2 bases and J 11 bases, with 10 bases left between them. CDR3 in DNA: TGTGCCAGCAGTTTATTGAAATCCCCCATATATTTT. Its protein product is CASSLLKSPIYF.

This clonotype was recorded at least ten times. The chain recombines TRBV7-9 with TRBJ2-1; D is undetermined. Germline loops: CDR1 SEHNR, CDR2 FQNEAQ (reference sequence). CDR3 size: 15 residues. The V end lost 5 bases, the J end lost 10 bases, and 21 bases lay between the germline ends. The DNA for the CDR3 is TGTGCCAGCAGCCCACGTGCGGTAGACATAGGAGAGCAGTTCTTC. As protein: CASSPRAVDIGEQFF.

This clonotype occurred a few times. The CDR3 loop reads CASSLATDRLNTGELFF. The CDR3 nucleotides read TGTGCCAGCAGCTTAGCGACGGACAGGCTCAACACCGGGGAGCTGTTTTTT. The chain is built from TRBV7-6 and TRBJ2-2, with 7 bases lining up with TRBD1. V gave up 0 bases and J gave up 2 bases; unmatched junction bases: 6. The CDR3 has 17 amino acids. The germline CDR1 and CDR2 sequences are SGHVS and FNYEAQ. The entire variable domain, with the rest obtained from reference TRBV7-6 and TRBJ2-2, is as follows: GAGVSQSPRYKVTKRGQDVALRCDPISGHVSLYWYRQALGQGPEFLTYFNYEAQQDKSGLPNDRFSAERPEGSISTLTIQRTEQRDSAMYRCASSLATDRLNTGELFFGEGSRLTVL.

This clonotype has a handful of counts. The CDR3 here is CASSLEAGGVETQYF. Written as DNA, the CDR3 is TGCGCCAGCAGCTTGGAGGCAGGGGGCGTAGAGACCCAGTACTTC. This sequence joins TRBV5-1 and TRBJ2-5; 8 bases are shared with TRBD1. Germline CDR1 SGHRS, CDR2 YFSETQ. The CDR3 sequence is 15 residues long. Trimming took 0 bases from V and 4 from J; bases not matched to a gene: 5.

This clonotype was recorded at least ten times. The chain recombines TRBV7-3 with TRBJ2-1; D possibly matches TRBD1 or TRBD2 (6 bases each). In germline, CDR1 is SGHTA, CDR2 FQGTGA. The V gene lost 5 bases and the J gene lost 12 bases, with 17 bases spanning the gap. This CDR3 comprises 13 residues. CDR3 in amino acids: CASSQDSMGGQFF. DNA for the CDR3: TGTGCCAGCAGCCAGGACAGTATGGGGGGGCAGTTCTTC.

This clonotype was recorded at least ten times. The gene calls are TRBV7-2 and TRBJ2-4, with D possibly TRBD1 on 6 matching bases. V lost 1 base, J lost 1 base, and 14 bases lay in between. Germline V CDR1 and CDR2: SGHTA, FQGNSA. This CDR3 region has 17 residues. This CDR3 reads CASSLGLQGMAKNIQYF. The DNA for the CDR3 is TGTGCCAGCAGCTTAGGACTACAGGGAATGGCCAAAAACATTCAGTACTTC.

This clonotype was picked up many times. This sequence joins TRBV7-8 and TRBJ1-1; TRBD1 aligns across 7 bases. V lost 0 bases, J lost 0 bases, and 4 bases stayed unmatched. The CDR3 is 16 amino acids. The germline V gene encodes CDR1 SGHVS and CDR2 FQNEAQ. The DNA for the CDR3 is TGTGCCAGCAGCTTAGCGGTAGGGGGCATGAACACTGAAGCTTTCTTT. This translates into CASSLAVGGMNTEAFF.

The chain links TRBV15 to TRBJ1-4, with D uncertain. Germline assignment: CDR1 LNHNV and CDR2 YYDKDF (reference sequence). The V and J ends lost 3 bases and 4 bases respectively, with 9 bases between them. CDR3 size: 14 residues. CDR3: CATSSRRINEKLFF. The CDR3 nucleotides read TGTGCCACCAGCAGCCGAAGGATTAATGAAAAACTGTTTTTT. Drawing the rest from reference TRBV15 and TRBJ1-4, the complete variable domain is DAMVIQNPRYQVTQFGKPVTLSCSQTLNHNVMYWYQQKSSQAPKLLFHYYDKDFNNEADTPDNFQSRRPNTSFCFLDIRSPGLGDTAMYLCATSSRRINEKLFFGSGTQLSVL.